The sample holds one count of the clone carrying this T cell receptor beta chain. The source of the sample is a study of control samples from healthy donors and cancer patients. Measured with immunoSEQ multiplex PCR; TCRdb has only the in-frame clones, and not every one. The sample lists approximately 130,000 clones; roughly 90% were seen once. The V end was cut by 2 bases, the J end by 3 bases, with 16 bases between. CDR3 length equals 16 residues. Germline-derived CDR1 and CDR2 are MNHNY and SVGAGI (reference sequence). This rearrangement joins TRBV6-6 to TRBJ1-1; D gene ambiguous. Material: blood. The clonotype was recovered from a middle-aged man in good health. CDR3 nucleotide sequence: TGTGCCAGCAGTTACGACCCCAGTATTCGTGACACTGAAGCTTTCTTT. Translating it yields CASSYDPSIRDTEAFF.